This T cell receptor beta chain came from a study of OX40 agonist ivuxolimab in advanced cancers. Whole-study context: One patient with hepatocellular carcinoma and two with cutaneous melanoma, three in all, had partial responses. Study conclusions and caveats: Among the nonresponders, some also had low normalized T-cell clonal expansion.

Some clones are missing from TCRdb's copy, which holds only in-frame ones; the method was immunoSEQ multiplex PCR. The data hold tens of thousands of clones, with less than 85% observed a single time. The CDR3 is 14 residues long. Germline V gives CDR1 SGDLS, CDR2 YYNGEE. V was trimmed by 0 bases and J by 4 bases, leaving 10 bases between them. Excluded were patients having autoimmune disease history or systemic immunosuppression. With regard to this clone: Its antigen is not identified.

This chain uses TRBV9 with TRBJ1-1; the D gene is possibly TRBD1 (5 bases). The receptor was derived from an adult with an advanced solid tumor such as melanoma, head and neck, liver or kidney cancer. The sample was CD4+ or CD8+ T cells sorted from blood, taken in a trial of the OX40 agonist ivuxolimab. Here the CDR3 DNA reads TGTGCCAGCAGCGTAGGGGGCTCGGGCACTGAAGCTTTCTTT. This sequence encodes CASSVGGSGTEAFF.